Listed below are T cell receptor beta chains from one sample, sequenced in a study of blood T cell repertoires in COVID-19. Sequencing used immunoSEQ multiplex PCR; TCRdb keeps in-frame clones, though not all of them. The sample contains some 380,000 clones, 70% to 90% of which appear only once. The specimen sequenced was PBMCs or T cells enriched from blood (not recorded which). Every receptor here comes from a woman aged 40 to 50 with acute COVID-19. CDR3s include the opening cysteine and the closing phenylalanine or tryptophan. Each record gives: J gene, V gene, clone size, D gene, CDR3 DNA, CDR3 protein. D genes are given only for firm matches. Not every row has a clone size; where given, it reads once, few, many or a size class.

TRBJ2-7 TRBV2 . TRBD2 TGTGCCAGCAGTGAAGCATTTCCCAGCGGGGGGGGGAACGAGCAGTACTTC CASSEAFPSGGGNEQYF
TRBJ1-1 TRBV11-2 . . TGTGCCAGCAGCTTAGGTGAGTGGGGGCGGAACACTGAAGCTTTCTTT CASSLGEWGRNTEAFF
TRBJ1-5 TRBV3-1/TRBV3-2 once . TGTGCCAGCAACAATTGGGGGGATAATCAGCCCCAGCATTTT CASNNWGDNQPQHF
TRBJ1-2 TRBV7-9 few . TGTGCCAGCAGCATGGGCGCGGGGCCCTATGGCTACACCTTC CASSMGAGPYGYTF
TRBJ2-7 TRBV30 once . TGTGCCTGGAGTCTACGGGGAGAAGGCGAGCAGTACTTC CAWSLRGEGEQYF
TRBJ1-1 TRBV4-1 . . TGCGCCAGCAGCCAATCCACAGTACCTAACACTGAAGCTTTCTTT CASSQSTVPNTEAFF
TRBJ2-1 TRBV7-2 . TRBD2 TGTGCCAGCAGCTTAATGTTTGCGGGGGGGCCAGGGGAGCAGTTCTTC CASSLMFAGGPGEQFF
TRBJ2-7 TRBV5-5 . . TGTGCCAGCAGCTGGACAGATTACGAGCAGTACTTC CASSWTDYEQYF
TRBJ1-2 TRBV5-1 . . TGCGCCAGCACACCTTTGATGGCCGGGGGCTATGGCTACACCTTC CASTPLMAGGYGYTF
TRBJ1-1 TRBV7-9 . . TGTGCCAGCAGCCTCGGAGGAGGAGGGAAGGAAATGGGAGCTTTCTTT CASSLGGGGKEMGAFF
TRBJ2-5 TRBV20-1 . TRBD2 TGCAGTGCTAGAGGGGACTATTCCCAGTACTTC CSARGDYSQYF
TRBJ2-7 TRBV6-1 once TRBD1 TGTGCCAGCACGGAGACAGGGGGCAATTACGAGCAGTACTTC CASTETGGNYEQYF
TRBJ1-4 TRBV30 . . TGTGCCTGGAGCTGGGGGGAGGGTGAAAAACTGTTTTTT CAWSWGEGEKLFF
TRBJ2-7 TRBV7-8 once . TGTGCCAGCAGCTCAGGCCCTACCGTCTCCTACGAGCAGTACTTC CASSSGPTVSYEQYF
TRBJ1-6 TRBV5-8 . . TGTGCCAGCAGGTCTAGATACTCCTATAATTCACCCCTCCACTTT CASRSRYSYNSPLHF
TRBJ2-5 TRBV30 . . TGTGCCTGGAGTCTGACTTATGGGGGCCGGGAGACCCAGTACTTC CAWSLTYGGRETQYF
TRBJ1-1 TRBV7-9 . . TGTGCCAGCAGGGGCCCCCTCTCCCCTTCCGCTTTCTTT CASRGPLSPSAFF
TRBJ1-1 TRBV5-4 . . TGTGCCAGCAGGAGACAGGCTCAGAACACTGAAGCTTTCTTT CASRRQAQNTEAFF
TRBJ2-5 TRBV11-3 once . TGTGCCAGCAGCTCCGGAGGGACAGAAGAGACCCAGTACTTC CASSSGGTEETQYF
TRBJ1-1 TRBV3-1/TRBV3-2 . . TGTGCCAGCAGCCAAGTGGGCCTATCCGCATCCACTGAAGCTTTCTTT CASSQVGLSASTEAFF
TRBJ2-5 TRBV24-1 . . TGTGCCACCAGTGATTTTACACGGGGAGGTCAAGAGACCCAGTACTTC CATSDFTRGGQETQYF
TRBJ1-5 TRBV19 . TRBD1 TGTGCCAGTAGTATAGGATCTGGGACAGCCGGTGCGCCCCAGCATTTT CASSIGSGTAGAPQHF
TRBJ1-6 TRBV14 . . TGTGCCAGCAGCCGGGACTTTAATTCACCCCTCCACTTT CASSRDFNSPLHF
TRBJ1-2 TRBV27 . . TGTGCCAGCAGTACCGGGGATTTTTATGGCTACACCTTC CASSTGDFYGYTF
TRBJ2-5 TRBV30 once TRBD2 TGTGCCTGGAGCCAAGCGGGGGTAGAGACCCAGTACTTC CAWSQAGVETQYF
TRBJ1-5 TRBV30 . TRBD1 TGTGCCTGGAGTGATGAGGGGGCTCCCCCGATTGATCAGCCCCAGCATTTT CAWSDEGAPPIDQPQHF
TRBJ2-3 TRBV3-1/TRBV3-2 . . TGTGCCAGCAGCCAACGTATCAGGGACACAGATACGCAGTATTTT CASSQRIRDTDTQYF
TRBJ2-2 TRBV11-2 . . TGTGCCAGCAGCCACCAGCACAGGGACACCGGGGAGCTGTTTTTT CASSHQHRDTGELFF
TRBJ1-1 TRBV12-3/TRBV12-4 . . TGTGCCAGCAGTTCCGACACTCTGACTGAAGCTTTCTTT CASSSDTLTEAFF
TRBJ2-3 TRBV4-1 . . TGCGCCAGCAGCCAAAAGGGGGGGGCCACAGATACGCAGTATTTT CASSQKGGATDTQYF
TRBJ2-6 TRBV11-2 . . TGTGCCAGCAGCTTAGGAGGGCGTTCCTCTGGGGCCAACGTCCTGACTTTC CASSLGGRSSGANVLTF
TRBJ1-5 TRBV24-1 . . TGTGCCACCAGTGACCAAACAGGGCCGCCCCAGCATTTT CATSDQTGPPQHF
TRBJ1-1 TRBV12-3/TRBV12-4 . . TGTGCCAGCAGCCCTAACAGGGTCACTGAAGCTTTCTTT CASSPNRVTEAFF
TRBJ2-7 TRBV11-2 . TRBD1 TGTGCCAGCAGCTTAGAGATGACAGGGACCTACGAGCAGTACTTC CASSLEMTGTYEQYF
TRBJ2-3 TRBV4-2 . TRBD2 TGTGCCAGCAGCGCGACTAGCGGGGGGGGTGCAGATACGCAGTATTTT CASSATSGGGADTQYF
TRBJ2-2 TRBV2 once . TGTGCCAGCACTAGGCGGGACACCGGGGAGCTGTTTTTT CASTRRDTGELFF
TRBJ1-2 TRBV12-3/TRBV12-4 once TRBD1 TGTGCCAGCAGTGGACAGGGCTACTATGGCTACACCTTC CASSGQGYYGYTF
TRBJ1-1 TRBV19 . . TGTGCCAGTAGTAATAGCAGATTAGTCACTGAAGCTTTCTTT CASSNSRLVTEAFF
TRBJ2-2 TRBV9 once . TGTGCCAGCAGCGCAAACATAATCGGGGAGCTGTTTTTT CASSANIIGELFF
TRBJ2-1 TRBV5-5 . TRBD2 TGTGCCAGCAGCTTGGGACTAGCCGCCGTTTACAATGAGCAGTTCTTC CASSLGLAAVYNEQFF
TRBJ1-2 TRBV5-1 . TRBD1 TGCGCCAGCAGCCCGGGACAGGGGCACGGCTACACCTTC CASSPGQGHGYTF
TRBJ2-7 TRBV7-6 . TRBD2 TGTGCCAGCAGCTTAGTCCTAGCGGGGGGACGGGAGCAGTACTTC CASSLVLAGGREQYF
TRBJ2-3 TRBV18 . . TGTGCCAGCTCACCAATGGTAGCTTTCACAGATACGCAGTATTTT CASSPMVAFTDTQYF
TRBJ2-7 TRBV10-3 . TRBD1 TGTGCCATCAGCTCCGGGACAGGGGACGAGCAGTACTTC CAISSGTGDEQYF
TRBJ1-2 TRBV4-1 . TRBD1 TGCGCCAGCAGCCAAGCGGGCAGGGGGTCCGTCTACACCTTC CASSQAGRGSVYTF
TRBJ2-1 TRBV7-9 . TRBD1 TGTGCCAGCAGCTTTGCGGGACAGGGTACCCGTTATGAGCAGTTCTTC CASSFAGQGTRYEQFF
TRBJ1-1 TRBV30 . TRBD1 TGTGCCTGGAACCACCGTCGTTCGGGGACAGGGAAAAGTCGGGATGAAGCTTTCTTT CAWNHRRSGTGKSRDEAFF
TRBJ2-3 TRBV19 once . TGTGCCAGTAGTATAGCGGCCCGCCTCCTAGTGAATACGCAGTATTTT CASSIAARLLVNTQYF
TRBJ1-4 TRBV2 once . TGTGCCAGCGATAAGCGACAGGTTAATGAAAAACTGTTTTTT CASDKRQVNEKLFF
TRBJ1-2 TRBV6-5 . TRBD1 TGTGCCAGCAAACTACAGGGGAACTATGGCTACACCTTC CASKLQGNYGYTF
TRBJ1-6 TRBV19 . . TGTGCCAGTAGTCGGACAAAAAATAATTCACCCCTCCACTTT CASSRTKNNSPLHF
TRBJ2-1 TRBV6-4 . . TGTGCCAGCAGCGAAGGGACACGAAGGAGGAATGAGCAGTTCTTC CASSEGTRRRNEQFF
TRBJ1-2 TRBV10-2 . . TGCGCCAGCAGTGGGGCCTCCTTAAACTATGGCTACACCTTC CASSGASLNYGYTF
TRBJ2-2 TRBV10-2 few . TGCGCCAGCAGTTGGCAGGGCGGCGGGGAGCTGTTTTTT CASSWQGGGELFF